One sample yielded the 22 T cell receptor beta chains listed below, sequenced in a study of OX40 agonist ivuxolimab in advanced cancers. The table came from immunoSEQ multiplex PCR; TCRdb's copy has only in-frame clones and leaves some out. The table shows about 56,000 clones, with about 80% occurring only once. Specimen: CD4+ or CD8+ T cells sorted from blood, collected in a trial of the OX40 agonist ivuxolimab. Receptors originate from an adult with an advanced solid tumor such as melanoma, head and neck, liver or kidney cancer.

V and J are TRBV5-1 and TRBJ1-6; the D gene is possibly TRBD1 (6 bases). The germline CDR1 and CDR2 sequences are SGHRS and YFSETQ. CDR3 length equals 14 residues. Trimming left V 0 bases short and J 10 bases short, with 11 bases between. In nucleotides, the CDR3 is TGCGCCAGCAGCTTGGCCGGGGGCCAATCACCCCTCCACTTT. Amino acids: CASSLAGGQSPLHF.

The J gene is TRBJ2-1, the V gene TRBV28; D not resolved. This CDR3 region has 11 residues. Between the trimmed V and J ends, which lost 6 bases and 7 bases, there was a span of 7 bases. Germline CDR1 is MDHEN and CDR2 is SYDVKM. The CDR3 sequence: CASSLRNEQFF. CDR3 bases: TGTGCCAGCAGCCTGAGGAATGAGCAGTTCTTC. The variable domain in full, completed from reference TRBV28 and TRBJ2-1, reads DVKVTQSSRYLVKRTGEKVFLECVQDMDHENMFWYRQDPGLGLRLIYFSYDVKMKEKGDIPEGYSVSREKKERFSLILESASTNQTSMYLCASSLRNEQFFGPGTRLTVL.

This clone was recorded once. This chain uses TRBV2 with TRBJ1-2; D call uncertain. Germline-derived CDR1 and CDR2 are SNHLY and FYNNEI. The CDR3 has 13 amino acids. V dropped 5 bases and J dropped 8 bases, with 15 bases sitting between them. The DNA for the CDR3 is TGTGCCAGCAGTCCCCAGCCCTATGGGGGCTACACCTTC. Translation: CASSPQPYGGYTF.

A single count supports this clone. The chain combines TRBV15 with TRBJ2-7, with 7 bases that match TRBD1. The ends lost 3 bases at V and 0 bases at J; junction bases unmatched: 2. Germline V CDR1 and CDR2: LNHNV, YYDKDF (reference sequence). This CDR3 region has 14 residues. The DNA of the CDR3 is TGTGCCACCAGCAGCCGGGACAGCTCCTACGAGCAGTACTTC. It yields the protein CATSSRDSSYEQYF. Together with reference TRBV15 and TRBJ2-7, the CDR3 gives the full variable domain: DAMVIQNPRYQVTQFGKPVTLSCSQTLNHNVMYWYQQKSSQAPKLLFHYYDKDFNNEADTPDNFQSRRPNTSFCFLDIRSPGLGDTAMYLCATSSRDSSYEQYFGPGTRLTVT.

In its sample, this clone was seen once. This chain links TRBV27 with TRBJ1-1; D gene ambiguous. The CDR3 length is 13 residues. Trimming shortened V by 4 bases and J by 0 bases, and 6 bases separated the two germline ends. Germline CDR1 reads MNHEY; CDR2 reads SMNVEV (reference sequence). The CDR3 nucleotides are TGTGCCAGCAGTTCCGGGATGAACACTGAAGCTTTCTTT. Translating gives CASSSGMNTEAFF.

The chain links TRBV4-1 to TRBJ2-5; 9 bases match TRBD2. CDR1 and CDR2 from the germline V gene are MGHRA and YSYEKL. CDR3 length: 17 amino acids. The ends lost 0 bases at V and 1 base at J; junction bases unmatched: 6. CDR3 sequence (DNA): TGCGCCAGCAGCCAAGAGGCGTCTAGCGGGGCCCAAGAGACCCAGTACTTC. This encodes CASSQEASSGAQETQYF.

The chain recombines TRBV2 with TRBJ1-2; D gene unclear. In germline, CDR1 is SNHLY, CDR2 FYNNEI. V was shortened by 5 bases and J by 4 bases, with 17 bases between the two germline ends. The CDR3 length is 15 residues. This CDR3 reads CASSPRRTDLYGYTF. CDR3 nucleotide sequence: TGTGCCAGCAGTCCCCGCCGGACCGACCTCTATGGCTACACCTTC.

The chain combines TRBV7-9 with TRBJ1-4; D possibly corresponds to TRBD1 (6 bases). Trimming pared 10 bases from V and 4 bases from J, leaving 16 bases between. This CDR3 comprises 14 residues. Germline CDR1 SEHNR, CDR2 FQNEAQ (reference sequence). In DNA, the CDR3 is TGTGCCACCCCCCTCGGGGGCTATAATGAAAAACTGTTTTTT. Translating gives CATPLGGYNEKLFF.

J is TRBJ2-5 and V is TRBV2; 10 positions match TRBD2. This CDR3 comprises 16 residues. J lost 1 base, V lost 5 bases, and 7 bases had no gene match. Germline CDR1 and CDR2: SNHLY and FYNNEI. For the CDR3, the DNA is TGTGCCAGCAGTCCCCTAGCGGGAGTTGGCCAAGAGACCCAGTACTTC. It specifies CASSPLAGVGQETQYF. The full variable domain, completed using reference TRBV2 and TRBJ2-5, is EPEVTQTPSHQVTQMGQEVILRCVPISNHLYFYWYRQILGQKVEFLVSFYNNEISEKSEIFDDQFSVERPDGSNFTLKIRSTKLEDSAMYFCASSPLAGVGQETQYFGPGTRLLVL.

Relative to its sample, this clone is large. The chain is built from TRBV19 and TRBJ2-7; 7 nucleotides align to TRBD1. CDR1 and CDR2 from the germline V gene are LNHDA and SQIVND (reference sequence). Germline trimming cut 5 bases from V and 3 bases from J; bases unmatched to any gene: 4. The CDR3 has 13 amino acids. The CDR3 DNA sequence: TGTGCCAGTAGTTCTAGACAGGGCTACGAGCAGTACTTC. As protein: CASSSRQGYEQYF.

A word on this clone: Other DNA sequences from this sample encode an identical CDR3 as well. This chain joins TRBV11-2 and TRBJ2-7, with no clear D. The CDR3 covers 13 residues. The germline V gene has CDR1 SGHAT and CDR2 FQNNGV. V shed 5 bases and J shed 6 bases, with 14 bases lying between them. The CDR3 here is CASSPRGLLEQYF. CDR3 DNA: TGTGCCAGCAGCCCGCGTGGGCTTCTCGAGCAGTACTTC.

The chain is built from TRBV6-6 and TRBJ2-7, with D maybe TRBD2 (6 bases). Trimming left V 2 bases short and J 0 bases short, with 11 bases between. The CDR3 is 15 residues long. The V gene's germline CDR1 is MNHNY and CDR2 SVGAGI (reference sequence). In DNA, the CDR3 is TGTGCCAGCAGTTACGACGGCGGGATCTCCTACGAGCAGTACTTC. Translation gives CASSYDGGISYEQYF.

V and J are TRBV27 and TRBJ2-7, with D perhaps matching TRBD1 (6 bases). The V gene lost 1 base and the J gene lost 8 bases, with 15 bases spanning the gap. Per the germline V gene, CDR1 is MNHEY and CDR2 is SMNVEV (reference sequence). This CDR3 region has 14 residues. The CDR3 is CASSLFGTFSKQYF. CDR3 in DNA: TGTGCCAGCAGTTTATTCGGGACATTCAGCAAGCAGTACTTC.

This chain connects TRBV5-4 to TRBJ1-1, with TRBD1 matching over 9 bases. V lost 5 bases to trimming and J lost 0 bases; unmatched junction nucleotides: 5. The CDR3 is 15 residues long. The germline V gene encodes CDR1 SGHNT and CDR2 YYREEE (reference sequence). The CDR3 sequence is CASRIQGAMNTEAFF. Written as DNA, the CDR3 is TGTGCCAGCAGGATACAGGGGGCTATGAACACTGAAGCTTTCTTT. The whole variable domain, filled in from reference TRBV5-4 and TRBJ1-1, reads ETGVTQSPTHLIKTRGQQVTLRCSSQSGHNTVSWYQQALGQGPQFIFQYYREEENGRGNFPPRFSGLQFPNYSSELNVNALELDDSALYLCASRIQGAMNTEAFFGQGTRLTVV.

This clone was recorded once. CDR3 in DNA: TGCGCCAGCAGTGAGTCGGGGGGGGCGGTAACTGAAGCTTTCTTT. Translation gives CASSESGGAVTEAFF. The chain has TRBV10-2 and TRBJ1-1; weak D call: TRBD1 (6 bases). The germline V gene has CDR1 WSHSY and CDR2 SAAADI. Trimming stripped 0 bases from V and 5 bases from J, with 13 bases between. The CDR3 has 15 amino acids.

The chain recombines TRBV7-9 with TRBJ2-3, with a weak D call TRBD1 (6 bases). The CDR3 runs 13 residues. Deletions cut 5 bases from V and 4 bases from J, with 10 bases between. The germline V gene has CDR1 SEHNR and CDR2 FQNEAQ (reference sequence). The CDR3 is CASSARTADTQYF. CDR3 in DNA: TGTGCCAGCAGCGCCCGGACAGCAGATACGCAGTATTTT.

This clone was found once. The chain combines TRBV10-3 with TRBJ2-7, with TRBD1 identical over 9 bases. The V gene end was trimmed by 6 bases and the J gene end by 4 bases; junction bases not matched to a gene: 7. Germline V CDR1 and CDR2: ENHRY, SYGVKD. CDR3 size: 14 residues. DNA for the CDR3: TGTGCCATCAGACCAACAGGGGGCGGGTACGAGCAGTACTTC. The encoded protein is CAIRPTGGGYEQYF.

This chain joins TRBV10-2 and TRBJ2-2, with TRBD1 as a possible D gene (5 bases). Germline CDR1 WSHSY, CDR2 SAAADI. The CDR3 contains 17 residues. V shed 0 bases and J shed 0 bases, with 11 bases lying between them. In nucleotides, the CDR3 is TGCGCCAGCAGTGAGTCTAGGGGCCATTCGAACACCGGGGAGCTGTTTTTT. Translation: CASSESRGHSNTGELFF.

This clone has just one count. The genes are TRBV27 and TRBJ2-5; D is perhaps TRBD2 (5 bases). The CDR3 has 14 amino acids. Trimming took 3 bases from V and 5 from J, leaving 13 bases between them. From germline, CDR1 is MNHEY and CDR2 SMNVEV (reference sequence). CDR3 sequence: CASSLEAGVETQYF. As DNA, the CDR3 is TGTGCCAGCAGTTTGGAGGCAGGTGTGGAGACCCAGTACTTC.

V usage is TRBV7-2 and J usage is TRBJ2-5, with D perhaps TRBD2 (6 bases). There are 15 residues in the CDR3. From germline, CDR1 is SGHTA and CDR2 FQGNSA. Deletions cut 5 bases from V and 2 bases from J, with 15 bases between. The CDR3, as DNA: TGTGCCAGCAGCAGAACGCGGGGAGCTCAAGAGACCCAGTACTTC. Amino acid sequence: CASSRTRGAQETQYF. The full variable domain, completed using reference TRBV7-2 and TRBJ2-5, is GAGVSQSPSNKVTEKGKDVELRCDPISGHTALYWYRQSLGQGLEFLIYFQGNSAPDKSGLPSDRFSAERTGGSVSTLTIQRTQQEDSAVYLCASSRTRGAQETQYFGPGTRLLVL.

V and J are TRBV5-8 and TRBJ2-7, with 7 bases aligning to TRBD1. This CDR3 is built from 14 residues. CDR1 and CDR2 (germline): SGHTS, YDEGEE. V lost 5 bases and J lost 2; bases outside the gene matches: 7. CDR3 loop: CASRHRDRPYEQYF. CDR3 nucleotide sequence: TGTGCCAGCAGACACCGGGACAGACCCTACGAGCAGTACTTC.

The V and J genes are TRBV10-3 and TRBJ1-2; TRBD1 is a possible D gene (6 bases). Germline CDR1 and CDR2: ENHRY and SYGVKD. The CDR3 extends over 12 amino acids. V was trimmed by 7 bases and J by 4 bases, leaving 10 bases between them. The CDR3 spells CAIKGGLYGYTF. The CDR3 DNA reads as TGTGCCATCAAGGGGGGCCTCTATGGCTACACCTTC.